This is a list of T cell receptor beta chains from one sample in a study of cytomegalovirus exposure and HLA in healthy donors. Only in-frame clones appear in the TCRdb table, and some are missing; sequencing was by immunoSEQ multiplex PCR. Seen here are approximately 100,000 clones, around three quarters observed once, and the top ten hold approximately 2.2%. Sequencing was carried out using PBMCs. The receptors shown here come from a human donor in good health. Both conserved end residues are part of each CDR3. Each record gives: D gene, J gene, V gene, clone size, CDR3 protein, CDR3 DNA. A D gene is named only where the DNA matches it firmly. Size values are once, few and many counts, or a class for expanded clones, and some rows have none.

d_call: NA
j_call: TRBJ1-2
v_call: TRBV27
clone_size: NA
cdr3_aa: CASSSKTGVIYGYTF
cdr3_nt: TGTGCCAGCAGTTCCAAGACAGGTGTCATCTATGGCTACACCTTC

d_call: NA
j_call: TRBJ1-1
v_call: TRBV19
clone_size: NA
cdr3_aa: CASTPLGQGNTEAFF
cdr3_nt: TGTGCCAGTACCCCATTGGGGCAGGGTAACACTGAAGCTTTCTTT

d_call: NA
j_call: TRBJ2-3
v_call: TRBV28
clone_size: NA
cdr3_aa: CASNLQGSSDTQYF
cdr3_nt: TGTGCCAGCAATCTACAGGGTTCTTCAGATACGCAGTATTTT

d_call: NA
j_call: TRBJ2-3
v_call: TRBV13
clone_size: NA
cdr3_aa: CASSLTQGLADTQYF
cdr3_nt: TGTGCCAGCAGCTTAACTCAGGGGCTCGCGGATACGCAGTATTTT

d_call: NA
j_call: TRBJ1-6
v_call: TRBV5-4
clone_size: NA
cdr3_aa: CASSLSVSSYNSPLHF
cdr3_nt: TGTGCCAGCAGCTTGTCGGTTAGCTCCTATAATTCACCCCTCCACTTT

d_call: TRBD2
j_call: TRBJ2-2
v_call: TRBV11-2
clone_size: NA
cdr3_aa: CASSRMRLAGGKNTGELFF
cdr3_nt: TGTGCCAGCAGCCGAATGCGTCTAGCGGGGGGCAAGAACACCGGGGAGCTGTTTTTT

d_call: TRBD2
j_call: TRBJ2-5
v_call: TRBV28
clone_size: NA
cdr3_aa: CASTAGGPGPQYF
cdr3_nt: TGTGCCAGCACTGCGGGAGGGCCGGGGCCCCAGTACTTC

d_call: NA
j_call: TRBJ2-3
v_call: TRBV7-3
clone_size: NA
cdr3_aa: CASSLIENTSTDTQYF
cdr3_nt: TGTGCCAGCAGCTTAATTGAGAATACTAGCACAGATACGCAGTATTTT

d_call: TRBD1
j_call: TRBJ1-2
v_call: TRBV28
clone_size: few
cdr3_aa: CASSLRDRGRGGYTF
cdr3_nt: TGTGCCAGCAGTTTAAGGGACAGGGGGAGAGGGGGCTACACCTTC

d_call: TRBD1
j_call: TRBJ2-1
v_call: TRBV28
clone_size: NA
cdr3_aa: CASRTSVGTGVYNEQFF
cdr3_nt: TGTGCCAGCAGAACATCAGTCGGGACAGGTGTCTACAATGAGCAGTTCTTC

d_call: TRBD1
j_call: TRBJ1-2
v_call: TRBV28
clone_size: NA
cdr3_aa: CAVPGQGAGGYTF
cdr3_nt: TGTGCCGTACCGGGACAGGGGGCCGGGGGCTACACCTTC